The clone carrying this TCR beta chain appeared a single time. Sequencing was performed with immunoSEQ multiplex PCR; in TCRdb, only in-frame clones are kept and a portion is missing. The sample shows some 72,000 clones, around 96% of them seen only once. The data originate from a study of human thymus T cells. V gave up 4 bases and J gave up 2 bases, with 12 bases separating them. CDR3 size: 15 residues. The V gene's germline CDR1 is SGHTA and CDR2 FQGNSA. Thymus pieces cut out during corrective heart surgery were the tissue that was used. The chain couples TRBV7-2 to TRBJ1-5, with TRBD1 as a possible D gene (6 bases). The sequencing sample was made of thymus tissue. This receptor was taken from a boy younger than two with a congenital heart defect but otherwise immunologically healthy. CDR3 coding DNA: TGTGCCAGCAGCTCCAGGGGTGACGGCAATCAGCCCCAGCATTTT. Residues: CASSSRGDGNQPQHF.